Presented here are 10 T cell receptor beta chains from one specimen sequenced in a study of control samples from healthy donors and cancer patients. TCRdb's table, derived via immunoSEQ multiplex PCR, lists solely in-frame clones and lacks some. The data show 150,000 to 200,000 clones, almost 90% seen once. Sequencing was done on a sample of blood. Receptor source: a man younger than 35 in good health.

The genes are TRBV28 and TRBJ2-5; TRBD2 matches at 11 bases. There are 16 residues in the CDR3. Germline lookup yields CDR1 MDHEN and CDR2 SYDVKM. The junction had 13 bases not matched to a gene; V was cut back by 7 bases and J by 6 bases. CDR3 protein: CASMGGRLAGIQTQYF. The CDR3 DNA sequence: TGTGCCAGCATGGGGGGGAGACTAGCGGGGATTCAGACCCAGTACTTC. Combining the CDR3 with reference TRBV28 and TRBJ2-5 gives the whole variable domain DVKVTQSSRYLVKRTGEKVFLECVQDMDHENMFWYRQDPGLGLRLIYFSYDVKMKEKGDIPEGYSVSREKKERFSLILESASTNQTSMYLCASMGGRLAGIQTQYFGPGTRLLVL.

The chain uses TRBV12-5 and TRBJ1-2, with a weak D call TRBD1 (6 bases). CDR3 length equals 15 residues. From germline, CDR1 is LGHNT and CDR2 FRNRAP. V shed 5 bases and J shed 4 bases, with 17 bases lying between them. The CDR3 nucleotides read TGTGCTAGTGGTCCTTCATTGACAGGCACCTATGGCTACACCTTC. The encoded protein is CASGPSLTGTYGYTF.

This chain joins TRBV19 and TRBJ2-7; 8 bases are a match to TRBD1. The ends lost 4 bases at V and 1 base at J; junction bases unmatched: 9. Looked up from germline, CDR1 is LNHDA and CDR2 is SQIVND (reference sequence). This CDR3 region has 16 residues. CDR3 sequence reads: CASSKPSGTGSYEQYF. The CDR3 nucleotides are TGTGCCAGTAGTAAACCCTCCGGGACAGGATCCTACGAGCAGTACTTC.

The CDR3 DNA sequence: TGCAGCGTTGAATCGGGGTTGGATGGCTACACCTTC. It codes for CSVESGLDGYTF. The chain combines TRBV29-1 with TRBJ1-2; D remains ambiguous. Looked up from germline, CDR1 is SQVTM and CDR2 is ANQGSEA. V was shortened by 2 bases and J by 6 bases, with 10 bases between the two germline ends. CDR3 size: 12 residues.

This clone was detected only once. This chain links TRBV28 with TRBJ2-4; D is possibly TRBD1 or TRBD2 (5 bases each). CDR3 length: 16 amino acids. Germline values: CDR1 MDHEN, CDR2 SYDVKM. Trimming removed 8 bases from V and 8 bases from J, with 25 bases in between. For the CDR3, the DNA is TGTGCCAGCCGATCACAGGACGCGGCTCTGGGGGACATTCAGTACTTC. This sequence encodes CASRSQDAALGDIQYF.

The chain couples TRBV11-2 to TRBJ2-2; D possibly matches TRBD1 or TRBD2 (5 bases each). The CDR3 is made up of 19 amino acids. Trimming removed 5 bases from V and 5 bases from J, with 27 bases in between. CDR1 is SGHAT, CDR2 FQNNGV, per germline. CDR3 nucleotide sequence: TGTGCCAGCAGCCAGGAATCCGGGACCCCCTATAGGTTGACCGGGGAGCTGTTTTTT. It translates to CASSQESGTPYRLTGELFF.

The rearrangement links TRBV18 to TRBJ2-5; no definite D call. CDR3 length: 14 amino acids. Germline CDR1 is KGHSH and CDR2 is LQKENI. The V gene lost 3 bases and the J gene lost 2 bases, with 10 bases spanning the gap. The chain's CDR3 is CASSPGPVQETQYF. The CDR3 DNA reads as TGTGCCAGCTCACCGGGCCCGGTACAAGAGACCCAGTACTTC. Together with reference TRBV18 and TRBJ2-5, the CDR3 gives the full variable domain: NAGVMQNPRHLVRRRGQEARLRCSPMKGHSHVYWYRQLPEEGLKFMVYLQKENIIDESGMPKERFSAEFPKEGPSILRIQQVVRGDSAAYFCASSPGPVQETQYFGPGTRLLVL.

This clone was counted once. The CDR3 here is CASSTQDRAKNIQYF. The CDR3 DNA is TGTGCCAGCAGTACACAAGACAGAGCCAAAAACATTCAGTACTTC. The chain joins TRBV6-2 or TRBV6-3 to TRBJ2-4; D perhaps matches TRBD1 (5 bases). Germline V gene data show CDR1 as MNHEY and CDR2 as SVGEGT. There are 15 residues in the CDR3. V lost 5 bases and J 0 bases, leaving 11 bases between the germline ends.

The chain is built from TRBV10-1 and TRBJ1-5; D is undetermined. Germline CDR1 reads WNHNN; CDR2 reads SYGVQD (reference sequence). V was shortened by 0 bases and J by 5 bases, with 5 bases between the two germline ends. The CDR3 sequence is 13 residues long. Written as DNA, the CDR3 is TGCGCCAGCAGTGAGTCCTGGGATCAGCCCCAGCATTTT. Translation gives CASSESWDQPQHF.

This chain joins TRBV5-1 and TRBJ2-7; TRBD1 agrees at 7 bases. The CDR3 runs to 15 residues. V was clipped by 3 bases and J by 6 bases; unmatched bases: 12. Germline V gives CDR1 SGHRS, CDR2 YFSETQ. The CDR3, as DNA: TGCGCCAGCAGCTCTACAGGGGACGGTGGGGTCGAGCAGTACTTC. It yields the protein CASSSTGDGGVEQYF. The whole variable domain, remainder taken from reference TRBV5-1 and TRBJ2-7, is KAGVTQTPRYLIKTRGQQVTLSCSPISGHRSVSWYQQTPGQGLQFLFEYFSETQRNKGNFPGRFSGRQFSNSRSEMNVSTLELGDSALYLCASSSTGDGGVEQYFGPGTRLTVT.